This is a list of T cell receptor beta chains from one sample in a study of cytomegalovirus exposure and HLA in healthy donors. Repertoires were generated with immunoSEQ multiplex PCR, while TCRdb's copy carries only in-frame clones and drops some. The sample has over 100,000 clones; about four fifths are singletons. Sequencing was done on a sample of PBMCs. These receptors were obtained from a young man in good health and CMV-seronegative. Both conserved end residues are part of each CDR3. The D gene is left open where the match is weak. Where a row states a size, it is once, few, many or the class of an expanded clone; other rows omit it.

-	TRBV5-8	TRBD1	TRBJ1-5	14	CASSLGTVVQPQHF	TGTGCCAGCAGCTTAGGGACAGTGGTCCAGCCCCAGCATTTT
-	TRBV4-3	-	TRBJ2-2	14	CASSRKDRTGELFF	TGCGCCAGCAGCCGGAAAGACAGGACCGGGGAGCTGTTTTTT
-	TRBV4-1	TRBD1	TRBJ2-7	16	CASSLKVGRGTYEQYF	TGCGCCAGCAGCCTCAAAGTTGGCAGGGGGACGTACGAGCAGTACTTC
few	TRBV9	-	TRBJ2-7	13	CASSDQRVGEQYF	TGTGCCAGCAGCGACCAGCGGGTAGGCGAGCAGTACTTC
-	TRBV7-3	TRBD2	TRBJ2-5	16	CASSLNPRLAGETQYF	TGTGCCAGCAGCTTAAACCCCAGACTAGCTGGGGAGACCCAGTACTTC
-	TRBV5-1	TRBD1	TRBJ1-4	16	CASSSGQGVTNEKLFF	TGCGCCAGCAGCTCGGGACAGGGTGTAACTAATGAAAAACTGTTTTTT
few	TRBV13	-	TRBJ2-5	15	CASSLGPGNQETQYF	TGTGCCAGCAGCTTGGGCCCCGGGAACCAAGAGACCCAGTACTTC
few	TRBV28	-	TRBJ1-2	13	CASSLSGNYGYTF	TGTGCCAGCAGTTTATCAGGAAACTATGGCTACACCTTC
-	TRBV28	-	TRBJ2-7	18	CASSPPGSPRSRSYEQYF	TGTGCCAGCAGTCCCCCCGGGTCTCCCCGGTCCCGGAGCTACGAGCAGTACTTC
once	TRBV6-1	TRBD1	TRBJ2-3	14	CASRGDRLTDTQYF	TGTGCCAGCAGGGGGGACAGGCTCACAGATACGCAGTATTTT
-	TRBV28	TRBD2	TRBJ2-7	15	CASSQRGGFAYEQYF	TGTGCCAGCAGCCAGCGGGGGGGATTTGCCTACGAGCAGTACTTC
-	TRBV19	-	TRBJ2-1	16	CASSAFWQGFVNEQFF	TGTGCCAGTAGTGCCTTCTGGCAGGGTTTTGTCAATGAGCAGTTCTTC
few	TRBV5-4	TRBD1	TRBJ1-2	14	CASSPWTGDYGYTF	TGTGCCAGCAGCCCCTGGACAGGGGACTATGGCTACACCTTC
-	TRBV5-1	-	TRBJ1-2	13	CASSLLQDYGYTF	TGCGCCAGCAGCTTGTTACAGGACTATGGCTACACCTTC
-	TRBV6-6	TRBD2	TRBJ2-1	13	CASSYSGAREQFF	TGTGCCAGCAGTTATAGCGGGGCGCGTGAGCAGTTCTTC
-	TRBV27	-	TRBJ2-7	15	CASRLLAGPAYEQYF	TGTGCCAGCAGGCTACTTGCAGGGCCGGCCTACGAGCAGTACTTC
-	TRBV29-1	-	TRBJ1-1	12	CSVARGTTEAFF	TGCAGCGTGGCCAGGGGAACAACGGAAGCTTTCTTT
-	TRBV11-2	-	TRBJ2-5	14	CASSLGRQTETQYF	TGTGCCAGCAGCTTAGGGCGACAGACAGAGACCCAGTACTTC
once	TRBV27	-	TRBJ1-1	13	CASSFRGSTEAFF	TGTGCCAGCAGTTTTCGGGGGTCCACTGAAGCTTTCTTT
-	TRBV7-6	TRBD1	TRBJ2-3	14	CASSRTGFIDTQYF	TGTGCCAGCAGCAGGACAGGGTTTATAGATACGCAGTATTTT
-	TRBV5-1	-	TRBJ2-7	17	CASSFLPPQDISYEQYF	TGCGCCAGCAGCTTTTTGCCGCCCCAGGACATCTCCTACGAGCAGTACTTC
few	TRBV4-1	-	TRBJ1-1	14	CASSHPDRNTEAFF	TGCGCCAGCAGCCACCCAGACAGGAACACTGAAGCTTTCTTT
once	TRBV4-3	TRBD2	TRBJ2-7	20	CASSPSAVGSGRARGYEQYF	TGCGCCAGCAGCCCATCAGCCGTGGGGAGCGGGAGGGCCCGGGGCTACGAGCAGTACTTC
-	TRBV28	-	TRBJ1-4	16	CASSLVGHATNEKLFF	TGTGCCAGCAGTTTAGTAGGACATGCAACTAATGAAAAACTGTTTTTT
-	TRBV28	TRBD1	TRBJ1-5	14	CASSLDRDDQPQHF	TGTGCCAGCAGTTTAGACAGGGATGATCAGCCCCAGCATTTT
-	TRBV27	TRBD2	TRBJ2-1	19	CASSPGTSPRSSSYNEQFF	TGTGCCAGCAGCCCCGGGACTAGCCCTCGATCGAGCTCCTACAATGAGCAGTTCTTC
-	TRBV28	-	TRBJ2-3	16	CASSRAGGELRDTQYF	TGTGCCAGCAGTCGTGCTGGCGGGGAACTCCGGGATACGCAGTATTTT
-	TRBV15	TRBD1	TRBJ1-1	13	CATSRVPGGMAFF	TGTGCCACCAGCAGAGTGCCAGGGGGCATGGCTTTCTTT
-	TRBV23-1	-	TRBJ2-3	14	CASSQRDSTDTQYF	TGCGCCAGCAGTCAACGGGATAGCACAGATACGCAGTATTTT
-	TRBV29-1	-	TRBJ2-7	13	CSVDSGVGYEQYF	TGCAGCGTTGACTCGGGAGTTGGCTACGAGCAGTACTTC
few	TRBV11-2	TRBD2	TRBJ2-3	15	CASSLNSGGKDTQYF	TGTGCCAGCAGCCTTAATAGCGGGGGAAAAGATACGCAGTATTTT
few	TRBV6-5	TRBD2	TRBJ2-1	15	CASSPGTSGTGEQFF	TGTGCCAGCAGTCCCGGGACTAGCGGGACCGGTGAGCAGTTCTTC
once	TRBV19	TRBD1	TRBJ1-5	13	CASGGTGNQPQHF	TGTGCCAGTGGCGGGACAGGTAATCAGCCCCAGCATTTT
-	TRBV6-1	TRBD1	TRBJ1-5	15	CASSGDRGLSQPQHF	TGTGCCAGCAGTGGGGACAGGGGATTGAGTCAGCCCCAGCATTTT
-	TRBV14	-	TRBJ2-3	16	CASSQVRASALDTQYF	TGTGCCAGCAGCCAAGTGCGGGCTAGTGCGTTAGATACGCAGTATTTT
-	TRBV13	-	TRBJ2-1	16	CASSVAEGGAYNEQFF	TGTGCCAGCAGCGTAGCGGAAGGGGGGGCTTACAATGAGCAGTTCTTC
few	TRBV6-5	TRBD2	TRBJ2-5	13	CASRTSGLETQYF	TGTGCCAGCAGGACTAGCGGGCTTGAGACCCAGTACTTC
once	TRBV7-2	TRBD1	TRBJ1-4	14	CASSSRTGEEKLFF	TGTGCCAGCAGCTCCCGGACAGGGGAGGAAAAACTGTTTTTT
-	TRBV28	TRBD1	TRBJ1-2	15	CASRTNRGTNYGYTF	TGTGCCAGCAGAACAAACAGGGGAACAAACTATGGCTACACCTTC
-	TRBV7-2	-	TRBJ2-4	13	CASSLSDFKLQYF	TGTGCCAGCAGCTTATCGGACTTCAAACTTCAGTACTTC
-	TRBV2	TRBD2	TRBJ2-7	14	CASSPPGLDYEQYF	TGTGCCAGCAGTCCCCCTGGACTAGACTACGAGCAGTACTTC
-	TRBV7-8	TRBD1	TRBJ1-2	15	CASSSDQTGSYGYTF	TGTGCCAGCAGCTCAGACCAGACAGGGTCTTATGGCTACACCTTC
-	TRBV2	-	TRBJ2-5	11	CASSERGTQYF	TGTGCCAGCAGCGAACGGGGGACCCAGTACTTC
once	TRBV5-1	-	TRBJ2-7	13	CASRSSTSGEQYF	TGCGCCAGCAGATCCTCAACCTCGGGGGAGCAGTACTTC
-	TRBV7-9	-	TRBJ1-1	14	CASSLVQMNTEAFF	TGTGCCAGCAGCTTAGTACAGATGAACACTGAAGCTTTCTTT
-	TRBV6-5	TRBD1	TRBJ1-2	14	CASSANDRVYGYTF	TGTGCCAGCAGTGCAAACGACAGGGTATATGGCTACACCTTC
-	TRBV5-1	TRBD1	TRBJ1-6	15	CASSPMDRFGSPLHF	TGCGCCAGCAGCCCAATGGACAGGTTTGGTTCACCCCTCCACTTT